The rows below give T cell receptor beta chains drawn from one sample of a study of control samples from healthy donors and cancer patients. Produced via immunoSEQ multiplex PCR; TCRdb's table is partial and in-frame only. The table shows approximately 170,000 clones, with about 90% occurring only once. Source material: blood. The receptors stem from a woman between 50 and 59 years old in good health. Both conserved end residues are part of each CDR3. The D gene is left open where the match is weak. Clone size appears in some rows only: once, few, many, or a class for an expanded clone.

clone_size	j_call	v_call	d_call	cdr3_nt	cdr3_aa
NA	TRBJ1-5	TRBV19	NA	TGTGCCAGTAGTATCATCGCGGGGGGGATAAATCAGCCCCAGCATTTT	CASSIIAGGINQPQHF
NA	TRBJ1-1	TRBV10-3	NA	TGTGCCGCCAAGGGACACCTGAACACTGAAGCTTTCTTT	CAAKGHLNTEAFF
NA	TRBJ1-1	TRBV7-8	NA	TGTGCCAGCAGCTTCTCGGCTTGGAGGGCCACTGAAGCTTTCTTT	CASSFSAWRATEAFF
NA	TRBJ2-2	TRBV3-1/TRBV3-2	TRBD1	TGTGCCAGCAGCTCCCAGGGACAGGGCCCCGGGGAGCTGTTTTTT	CASSSQGQGPGELFF
once	TRBJ1-2	TRBV3-1/TRBV3-2	NA	TGTGCCAGCAGCCGGTCTGACCTTCTTAACTATGGCTACACCTTC	CASSRSDLLNYGYTF
NA	TRBJ1-5	TRBV9	TRBD1	TGTGCCAGCAGCGTAGGACAGGGGACAGGACAGCCCCAGCATTTT	CASSVGQGTGQPQHF
once	TRBJ2-1	TRBV11-2	NA	TGTGCCAGCAGTTCGACTCAAAATGAGCAGTTCTTC	CASSSTQNEQFF
NA	TRBJ1-6	TRBV2	NA	TGTGCCAGCAGGTTGAGGGGGTTGAATTCACCCCTCCACTTT	CASRLRGLNSPLHF
once	TRBJ2-1	TRBV5-1	NA	TGCGCCAGCAGGGGGGTAGGGGTTGAGCAGTTCTTC	CASRGVGVEQFF
NA	TRBJ2-5	TRBV30	NA	TGTGCCTGGAGTGTAGTGGGGGGTGACGAGACCCAGTACTTC	CAWSVVGGDETQYF
NA	TRBJ1-4	TRBV28	NA	TGTGCCAGCAGTTTATTCGGCGTAAAACTGTTTTTT	CASSLFGVKLFF
NA	TRBJ1-2	TRBV27	NA	TGTGCCAGCAGTTTGGCCAGGGGCGATAACTATGGCTACACCTTC	CASSLARGDNYGYTF
NA	TRBJ1-2	TRBV3-1/TRBV3-2	NA	TGTGCCAGCAGCCAGGCAGGGCGTGGCTACACCTTC	CASSQAGRGYTF
NA	TRBJ2-5	TRBV28	TRBD1	TGTGCCAGCAGTCCGCCTGGACAGGGTCGAAAGACCCAGTACTTC	CASSPPGQGRKTQYF
NA	TRBJ1-2	TRBV19	NA	TGTGCCAGTAGGGTACAGGGAGAGATGGGTGGCTACACCTTC	CASRVQGEMGGYTF
NA	TRBJ2-1	TRBV6-1	TRBD2	TGTGCCAGCAGTGAAAGGGCTAGCGGGGGGAACAATGAGCAGTTCTTC	CASSERASGGNNEQFF
NA	TRBJ2-1	TRBV9	TRBD2	TGTGCCAGCAGCACTAGCGGGGGCCGGAACGCGGAGCAGTTCTTC	CASSTSGGRNAEQFF
NA	TRBJ2-7	TRBV11-1	TRBD1	TGTGCCAGCAGCCGACAGGGTCAGAGCTCCTACGAGCAGTACTTC	CASSRQGQSSYEQYF
NA	TRBJ1-3	TRBV19	NA	TGTGCCAGTAGAGCTAGCAGGGACCGAAGCTCTGGAAACACCATATATTTT	CASRASRDRSSGNTIYF
NA	TRBJ1-5	TRBV12-2	NA	TGTGCAAGTCGCACCCCCCTGGGGGGGGGACAAACCAATCAGCCCCAGCATTTT	CASRTPLGGGQTNQPQHF
NA	TRBJ1-2	TRBV28	NA	TGTGCCAGCAGTTTGTGGGGGGCTCAGGGCTACACCTTC	CASSLWGAQGYTF
NA	TRBJ1-1	TRBV30	NA	TGTGCCTGGAGTGTATTTAAGGGGACCACTGAAGCTTTCTTT	CAWSVFKGTTEAFF
NA	TRBJ1-1	TRBV5-5	NA	TGTGCCAGCGGGCTAAAAGGCCGGAACACTGAAGCTTTCTTT	CASGLKGRNTEAFF
NA	TRBJ1-6	TRBV3-1/TRBV3-2	TRBD1	TGTGCCAGCAGAGCTCCGGGACAGGGAAATTCACCCCTCCACTTT	CASRAPGQGNSPLHF
NA	TRBJ1-1	TRBV4-1	NA	TGCGCCAGCAGCCACCCCCGACAGTCCACTGAAGCTTTCTTT	CASSHPRQSTEAFF
NA	TRBJ1-1	TRBV28	TRBD1	TGTGCCAGCAGTTTGGGTGCCGGGACAGGGGTTTCCACTGAAGCTTTCTTT	CASSLGAGTGVSTEAFF
NA	TRBJ1-6	TRBV30	NA	TGTGCCTGGACGACCCCGGACCTTCTCAATTCACCCCTCCACTTT	CAWTTPDLLNSPLHF